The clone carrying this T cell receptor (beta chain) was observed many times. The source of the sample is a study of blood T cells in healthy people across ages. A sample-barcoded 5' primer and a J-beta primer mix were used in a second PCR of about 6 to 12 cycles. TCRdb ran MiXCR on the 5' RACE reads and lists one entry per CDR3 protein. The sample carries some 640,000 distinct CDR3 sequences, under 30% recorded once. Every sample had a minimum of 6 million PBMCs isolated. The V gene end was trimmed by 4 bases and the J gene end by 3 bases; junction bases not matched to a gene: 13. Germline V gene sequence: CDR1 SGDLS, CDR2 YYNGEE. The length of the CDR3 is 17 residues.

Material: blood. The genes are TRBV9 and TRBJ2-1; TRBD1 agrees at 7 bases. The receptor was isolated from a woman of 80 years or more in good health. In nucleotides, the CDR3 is TGTGCCAGCAGCCCTCGCTTCCGGGACAGTTACTACAATGAGCAGTTCTTC. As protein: CASSPRFRDSYYNEQFF.